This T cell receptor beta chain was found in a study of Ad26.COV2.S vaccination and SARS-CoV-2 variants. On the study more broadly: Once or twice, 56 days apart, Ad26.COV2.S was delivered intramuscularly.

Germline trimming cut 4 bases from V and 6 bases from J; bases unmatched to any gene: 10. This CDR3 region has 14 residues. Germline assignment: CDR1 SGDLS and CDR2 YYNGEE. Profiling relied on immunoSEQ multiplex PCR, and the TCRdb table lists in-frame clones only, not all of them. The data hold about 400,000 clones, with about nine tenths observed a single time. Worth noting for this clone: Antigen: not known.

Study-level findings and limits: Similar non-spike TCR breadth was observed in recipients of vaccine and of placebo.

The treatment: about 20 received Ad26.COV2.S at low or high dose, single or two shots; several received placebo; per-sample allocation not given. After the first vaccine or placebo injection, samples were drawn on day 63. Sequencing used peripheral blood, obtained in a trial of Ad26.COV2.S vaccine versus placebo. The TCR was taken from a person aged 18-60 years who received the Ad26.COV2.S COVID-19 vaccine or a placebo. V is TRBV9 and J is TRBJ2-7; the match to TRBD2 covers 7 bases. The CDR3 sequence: CASSPREPLGEQYF. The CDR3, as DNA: TGTGCCAGCAGCCCGCGGGAGCCCCTCGGCGAGCAGTACTTC. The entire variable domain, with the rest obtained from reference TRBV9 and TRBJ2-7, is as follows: DSGVTQTPKHLITATGQRVTLRCSPRSGDLSVYWYQQSLDQGLQFLIQYYNGEERAKGNILERFSAQQFPDLHSELNLSSLELGDSALYFCASSPREPLGEQYFGPGTRLTVT.